This T cell receptor beta chain comes out of a study of blood T cells in healthy people across ages. Study results and caveats: Older age went with lower TCR beta diversity per million T cells, in a roughly linear way.

Comment on this clonotype: The antigen is unknown.

Trimming stripped 6 bases from V and 5 bases from J, with 16 bases between. CDR3 length: 15 residues. Germline V lookup: CDR1 SEHNR, CDR2 FQNEAQ (reference sequence). PCR was performed a second time for roughly 7 to 11 cycles using a sample-barcoded 5' primer and a J-beta primer mix. TCRdb re-called the 5' RACE reads through MiXCR, storing one row per CDR3 protein. This sample has around 1.5 million distinct CDR3 sequences; about 43% occur once, and the top ten carry 7.9%. The TCR was taken from a woman aged 18-29 years in good health. This chain uses TRBV7-9 with TRBJ1-4; D remains unclear. Sample: blood. CDR3 nucleotides: TGTGCCAGCAGTTTCCGGGTTACTGGAAATGAAAAACTGTTTTTT. This codes for CASSFRVTGNEKLFF.